The 19 T cell receptor beta chains reported below all come from one sample, sequenced in a study of T cells in Graves' hyperthyroidism and ophthalmopathy (dated by TCRdb to the late 2010s). The receptor library was made with multiplex PCR. Sequenced on an Illumina HiSeq 2000. The TCR beta CDR3 regions were amplified from RNA transcripts. For the first round of RT-PCR on the TCR CDR3, the HTBI primer set was used together with the Qiagen OneStep RT-PCR kit. The public reads were quality trimmed at Q25 with fastp and then assembled into clones with MiXCR by TCRdb, keeping productive beta chains. CDR3 protein duplicates are merged, each entry listing the most common genes and DNA. The table for this sample lists about 46,000 distinct CDR3 sequences; around 49% of them were counted only once. Of the sample, 32% falls within the top ten clones. The sequencing sample was made of peripheral blood or thyroid tissue (not recorded which). The receptors originated from a woman aged 45-65 years with Graves' hyperthyroidism.

This clonotype was found a few times. The CDR3 is CASRPRGGTGANVLTF. The CDR3, as DNA: TGTGCCAGCAGACCTAGGGGGGGGACTGGGGCCAACGTCCTGACTTTC. The gene calls are TRBV12-3 or TRBV12-4 and TRBJ2-6; TRBD2 is a possible D gene (7 bases). This CDR3 contains 16 residues. With 6 bases removed from V and 2 bases from J, the gap between germline ends came to 14 bases.

In its sample, this clonotype was seen many times. No conserved phenylalanine or tryptophan is present at the end of the CDR3, so a read error is the likely explanation. The rearrangement uses TRBV2 and TRBJ1-6; 7 nucleotides agree with TRBD1. J gave up 4 bases and V 5 bases, and 2 bases lay outside the gene matches. The CDR3 is 14 residues long. Germline V gene sequence: CDR1 SNHLY, CDR2 FYNNEI. CDR3 loop: CASSTTGYNSPLHS. The CDR3 DNA sequence: TGTGCCAGCAGTACGACAGGGTATAATTCACCCCTCCACTCT.

Only a few counts were recorded for this clonotype. This chain joins TRBV10-3 and TRBJ1-2, with TRBD1 matching 8 bases. The CDR3 spans 12 residues. The junction had 6 bases not matched to a gene; V was cut back by 9 bases and J by 6 bases. CDR1 is ENHRY and CDR2 is SYGVKD in the germline V gene. CDR3 sequence: CAMMDRVNGYTF. The CDR3 DNA sequence: TGTGCCATGATGGACAGGGTTAATGGCTACACCTTC.

The chain carries TRBV20-1 and TRBJ1-6, with TRBD1 identical over 10 bases. Germline values: CDR1 DFQATT, CDR2 SNEGSKA (reference sequence). Trimming removed 5 bases from V and 8 bases from J; junction bases left unmatched: 3. The CDR3 extends over 13 amino acids. CDR3 sequence: CSARDRGHSPLHF. The CDR3, as DNA: TGCAGTGCTCGGGACAGGGGACATTCACCCCTCCACTTT.

This rearrangement joins TRBV28 to TRBJ2-7; D not certain. CDR3 length: 11 residues. V lost 6 bases and J lost 7, with 10 bases in between. Germline V gives CDR1 MDHEN, CDR2 SYDVKM. CDR3 region: CASSPGREQYF. The CDR3 DNA follows: TGTGCCAGCAGCCCCGGGCGTGAGCAGTACTTC. Looking up the rest from reference TRBV28 and TRBJ2-7 gives the full variable domain: DVKVTQSSRYLVKRTGEKVFLECVQDMDHENMFWYRQDPGLGLRLIYFSYDVKMKEKGDIPEGYSVSREKKERFSLILESASTNQTSMYLCASSPGREQYFGPGTRLTVT.

At least ten counts were recorded for this clonotype. The genes are TRBV5-8 and TRBJ2-5; a weak D match, TRBD2 (6 bases). The V end lost 4 bases, the J end lost 1 base, and 14 bases lay between the germline ends. Germline lookup yields CDR1 SGHTS and CDR2 YDEGEE. The CDR3 totals 15 residues. CDR3 in DNA: TGTGCCAGCAGCGTGGCGGGACCCCGCCAAGAGACCCAGTACTTC. It translates to CASSVAGPRQETQYF.

About this clonotype itself: The conserved final phenylalanine or tryptophan is absent from the CDR3, which likely points to a read error. V and J are TRBV5-6 and TRBJ1-6; maybe TRBD1 (5 bases). The V and J ends lost 0 bases and 9 bases respectively, with 13 bases between them. The CDR3 loop spans 15 amino acids. Germline V gives CDR1 SGHDT, CDR2 YYEEEE. The CDR3 protein is CASSLDWDGPSPLHL. CDR3 DNA: TGTGCCAGCAGCTTGGACTGGGACGGCCCTTCACCCCTCCACTTG.

With regard to this clonotype: At one end the junction does not follow the germline gene, possibly because of a read error. The chain joins TRBV24-1 to TRBJ2-5; the D gene could be TRBD1 or TRBD2 (5 bases each). CDR1 and CDR2 from the germline V gene are KGHDR and SFDVKD. The CDR3 runs to 14 residues. CDR3 loop: CATSDFGQGETLYF. The CDR3 bases are TGTGCCACCAGTGATTTTGGGCAGGGAGAGACCCTGTACTTC.

This clonotype was observed at least ten times. This chain uses TRBV28 with TRBJ2-7, with TRBD2 as a possible D gene (6 bases). The germline V and J ends were trimmed by 6 bases and 5 bases, with 17 bases remaining between them. CDR3 length: 14 residues. CDR1 and CDR2 (germline): MDHEN, SYDVKM. The CDR3 sequence is CASSPEGLGDEQYF. The CDR3 DNA reads as TGTGCCAGCAGCCCCGAGGGACTCGGGGACGAGCAGTACTTC.

This clonotype was picked up many times. The rearrangement joins TRBV15 to TRBJ2-7; 9 bases are a match to TRBD1. In germline, CDR1 is LNHNV, CDR2 YYDKDF (reference sequence). The J segment lost 3 bases and the V segment lost 3 bases, leaving 6 bases of the junction unmatched. The CDR3 covers 15 residues. CDR3 nucleotide sequence: TGTGCCACCAGCAGCCAGGACAGGGGACTCTACGAGCAGTACTTC. The encoded protein is CATSSQDRGLYEQYF.

CDR3 sequence: CASSLVQPQHF. CDR3 in DNA: TGTGCCAGCAGCTTGGTTCAGCCCCAGCATTTT. The chain has TRBV5-6 and TRBJ1-5; D call uncertain. The CDR3 contains 11 residues. CDR1 is SGHDT, CDR2 YYEEEE, per germline. Between the trimmed V and J ends, which lost 0 bases and 6 bases, there was a span of 1 base.

The gene calls are TRBV7-2 and TRBJ2-5; TRBD2 agrees at 9 bases. The trim removed 5 bases at V and 4 bases at J, leaving 17 bases unmatched. Germline assignment: CDR1 SGHTA and CDR2 FQGNSA. The CDR3 is made up of 18 amino acids. The CDR3 protein is CASSIGTAREGPLETQYF. CDR3 DNA sequence: TGTGCCAGCAGCATCGGGACGGCGCGGGAGGGCCCATTAGAGACCCAGTACTTC.

The chain has TRBV19 and TRBJ2-5; unclear D gene. The length of the CDR3 is 12 residues. With 7 bases removed from V and 7 bases from J, the gap between germline ends came to 13 bases. Germline CDR1 and CDR2: LNHDA and SQIVND (reference sequence). CDR3 residues: CASKGPEGTQYF. CDR3 bases: TGTGCCAGTAAAGGGCCTGAAGGGACCCAGTACTTC.

The chain recombines TRBV5-1 with TRBJ2-7, with 8 bases lining up with TRBD1. Germline V gene sequence: CDR1 SGHRS, CDR2 YFSETQ. V trimming: 2 bases; J trimming: 7 bases; junction bases outside the gene matches: 5. The CDR3 has 13 amino acids. This CDR3 is CASSFDRGGEQYF. The CDR3 DNA reads TGCGCCAGCAGCTTCGACAGGGGTGGAGAGCAGTACTTC.

The chain uses TRBV20-1 and TRBJ1-2; TRBD1 matches 10 bases. The ends lost 5 bases at V and 4 bases at J; junction bases unmatched: 7. CDR1 is DFQATT and CDR2 is SNEGSKA in the germline V gene (reference sequence). The length of the CDR3 is 14 residues. The CDR3 nucleotides are TGCAGTGCTGGGACAGGGGTTTTGAGCTATGGCTACACCTTC. It translates to CSAGTGVLSYGYTF.

This clonotype was seen many times. V gene TRBV20-1 combines with J gene TRBJ2-2; no definite D call. V was shortened by 2 bases and J by 6 bases, with 7 bases between the two germline ends. The germline CDR1 and CDR2 sequences are DFQATT and SNEGSKA (reference sequence). The CDR3 runs to 12 residues. The DNA of the CDR3 is TGCAGTGCTAGACAGAGAGCCGGGGAGCTGTTTTTT. Translating gives CSARQRAGELFF.

In this sample, this clonotype turned up many times. CDR3 sequence: CASKPTPSGYEQYF. The CDR3 region has the DNA TGTGCCAGCAAACCGACTCCCTCGGGCTACGAGCAGTACTTC. The rearrangement links TRBV2 to TRBJ2-7; D is unclear. The CDR3 sequence is 14 residues long. With 7 bases removed from V and 3 bases from J, the gap between germline ends came to 16 bases. From germline, CDR1 is SNHLY and CDR2 FYNNEI. The full variable domain, in which reference TRBV2 and TRBJ2-7 provide the parts outside the CDR3, is EPEVTQTPSHQVTQMGQEVILRCVPISNHLYFYWYRQILGQKVEFLVSFYNNEISEKSEIFDDQFSVERPDGSNFTLKIRSTKLEDSAMYFCASKPTPSGYEQYFGPGTRLTVT.

This clonotype was detected ten times or more. The chain joins TRBV20-1 to TRBJ2-2; no firm D call. The V gene's germline CDR1 is DFQATT and CDR2 SNEGSKA (reference sequence). The CDR3 is 15 amino acids. V lost 3 bases to trimming and J lost 1 base, with 12 bases between them. CDR3 amino acids: CSASGHGVNTGELFF. CDR3 bases: TGCAGTGCTAGTGGGCACGGAGTGAACACCGGGGAGCTGTTTTTT.

This clonotype was counted between two and nine times. The chain recombines TRBV20-1 with TRBJ2-5, with 11 bases aligning to TRBD2. This CDR3 is built from 17 residues. Germline V gene data show CDR1 as DFQATT and CDR2 as SNEGSKA (reference sequence). V shed 6 bases and J 0 bases; nucleotides not matched to a gene: 12. CDR3 coding DNA: TGCAGTGCGCATAGCGGGAGGGCCTCGTGGGACCAAGAGACCCAGTACTTC. Translating gives CSAHSGRASWDQETQYF.